This T cell receptor beta chain was recovered during a study of T-cell memory formation after mild COVID-19. Notes on the study in general: CD4+ contracting clones were mainly CM and EM; CD8+ ones, EMRA. The study detected some responding clones in pre-infection memory, suggesting cross-reactive memory joined.

A note on this clonotype: Its antigen is as yet unknown.

The CDR3 has 13 amino acids. CDR1 and CDR2 (germline): LGHDT, YNNKEL (reference sequence). V gave up 1 base and J gave up 15 bases, with 13 bases separating them. TCR alpha and TCR beta cDNA libraries with sample barcodes and UMIs came from 5'RACE using constant-segment primers. MiXCR, run by TCRdb on the 5' RACE reads, gives a single entry per CDR3 protein. The data contain about 350,000 distinct CDR3 sequences, about an eighth of them singletons. The rearrangement joins TRBV3-1 to TRBJ1-6; tentatively, D is TRBD1 (6 bases). The sequence derives from a man aged 18 to 29 who had mild COVID-19 (a few samples of this study predate the infection). Cell type and time point are not known. The specimen was PBMCs or a T cell subset sorted from them (not recorded which). This CDR3 reads CASSQGDTRYLHF. In nucleotides, the CDR3 is TGTGCCAGCAGCCAAGGGGACACCCGGTACCTCCACTTT.